The 17 T cell receptor beta chains in this list originate from one sample, sequenced in a study of shared clonotypes between healthy human individuals. The repertoire was sequenced with immunoSEQ multiplex PCR; TCRdb's copy has only in-frame clones and lacks some. This table has some 1 million clones, around four fifths appearing once. The material sequenced was memory CD4+ T cells sorted from blood. Indicated subset: CD45RA-negative fraction. The receptors here all came from a man in his late teens or twenties in good health.

Of note for this clone: The same CDR3 can be traced to other DNA sequences in this sample. The chain employs TRBV5-1 and TRBJ1-2, with TRBD1 matching 7 bases. V was clipped by 4 bases and J by 2 bases; unmatched bases: 5. The CDR3 has 14 residues. Germline values: CDR1 SGHRS, CDR2 YFSETQ. CDR3 sequence: CASSPPTGNYGYTF. Here the CDR3 DNA reads TGCGCCAGCAGCCCGCCGACAGGGAACTATGGCTACACCTTC.

The chain employs TRBV7-9 and TRBJ2-3; 9 positions agree with TRBD2. The CDR3 extends over 17 amino acids. V was clipped by 0 bases and J by 3 bases; unmatched bases: 7. The germline V gene encodes CDR1 SEHNR and CDR2 FQNEAQ (reference sequence). CDR3 residues: CASSLALGGGATDTQYF. The CDR3 bases are TGTGCCAGCAGCTTAGCGTTGGGCGGGGGGGCAACAGATACGCAGTATTTT.

This rearrangement joins TRBV30 to TRBJ1-6; D uncertain. The CDR3 has 15 residues. The germline CDR1 and CDR2 sequences are GTSNPN and SVGIG (reference sequence). Trimming stripped 3 bases from V and 9 bases from J, with 18 bases between. CDR3 amino acids: CAWSQNKMGTSPLHF. DNA for the CDR3: TGTGCCTGGAGCCAAAACAAGATGGGAACTTCACCCCTCCACTTT.

This clone was observed many times. This chain connects TRBV7-6 to TRBJ1-6, with D tentatively TRBD1 (5 bases). Trimming removed 4 bases at V and 9 bases at J, with 10 bases between. Germline CDR1 and CDR2: SGHVS and FNYEAQ. This CDR3 comprises 13 residues. The CDR3 sequence is CASSSGPASPLHF. The CDR3 DNA reads as TGTGCCAGCAGCTCAGGGCCCGCTTCACCCCTCCACTTT. Complete variable domain (other parts from reference TRBV7-6 and TRBJ1-6): GAGVSQSPRYKVTKRGQDVALRCDPISGHVSLYWYRQALGQGPEFLTYFNYEAQQDKSGLPNDRFSAERPEGSISTLTIQRTEQRDSAMYRCASSSGPASPLHFGNGTRLTVT.

The rearrangement links TRBV7-2 to TRBJ1-4; D is unresolved. The V end was cut by 2 bases, the J end by 8 bases, with 9 bases between. The germline V gene has CDR1 SGHTA and CDR2 FQGNSA. The CDR3 has 13 amino acids. CDR3 in DNA: TGTGCCAGCAGCTTATCGTTGGGGGAAAAACTGTTTTTT. It specifies CASSLSLGEKLFF.

The CDR3 nucleotides are TGCGCCAGCAGCCAAGACGTAAGGGGTGTGGACACTGAAGCTTTCTTT. Amino acids: CASSQDVRGVDTEAFF. The chain is built from TRBV4-3 and TRBJ1-1; possibly TRBD1 for D (5 bases). Between the trimmed V and J ends, which lost 0 bases and 3 bases, there was a span of 14 bases. The CDR3 length is 16 residues. Germline V lookup: CDR1 LGHNA, CDR2 YSLEER.

The J gene is TRBJ2-1, the V gene TRBV10-2; D remains ambiguous. The CDR3 covers 13 residues. Germline lookup yields CDR1 WSHSY and CDR2 SAAADI. V was trimmed by 3 bases and J by 4 bases, leaving 7 bases between them. Here the CDR3 DNA reads TGCGCCAGCAGTGATCGCATTTACAATGAGCAGTTCTTC. It codes for CASSDRIYNEQFF.

The rearrangement links TRBV7-9 to TRBJ2-5; TRBD1 aligns across 7 bases. The CDR3 is made up of 14 amino acids. Unmatched junction bases numbered 7, after V lost 4 bases and J lost 5 bases. CDR1 is SEHNR and CDR2 is FQNEAQ in the germline V gene (reference sequence). CDR3 DNA: TGTGCCAGCAGCTCCCTAGACAGGGCGGAGACCCAGTACTTC. This translates into CASSSLDRAETQYF.

The rearrangement uses TRBV7-6 and TRBJ1-6; 7 bases match TRBD1. V trimming: 6 bases; J trimming: 7 bases; junction bases outside the gene matches: 6. The CDR3 has 14 amino acids. Germline-derived CDR1 and CDR2 are SGHVS and FNYEAQ. CDR3 amino acids: CASSSQGGNSPLHF. DNA of the CDR3: TGTGCCAGCAGTTCTCAGGGGGGGAATTCACCCCTCCACTTT.

The J gene is TRBJ2-4, the V gene TRBV6-1; D gene ambiguous. The V and J ends lost 2 bases and 0 bases respectively, with 11 bases between them. The CDR3 runs to 16 residues. CDR1 is MNHNS and CDR2 is SASEGT in the germline V gene. CDR3 nucleotide sequence: TGTGCCAGCAGTGAATCGGTCGTATTAGCCAAAAACATTCAGTACTTC. It specifies CASSESVVLAKNIQYF.

The chain carries TRBV15 and TRBJ1-5; unclear D gene. Germline V lookup: CDR1 LNHNV, CDR2 YYDKDF (reference sequence). Trimming took 4 bases from V and 6 from J, leaving 10 bases between them. The CDR3 runs 13 residues. The CDR3 region is CATSTGQSQPQHF. The CDR3 DNA is TGTGCCACCAGCACCGGCCAAAGTCAGCCCCAGCATTTT. Full variable domain (remainder filled in from reference TRBV15 and TRBJ1-5): DAMVIQNPRYQVTQFGKPVTLSCSQTLNHNVMYWYQQKSSQAPKLLFHYYDKDFNNEADTPDNFQSRRPNTSFCFLDIRSPGLGDTAMYLCATSTGQSQPQHFGDGTRLSIL.

This chain links TRBV5-1 with TRBJ2-3; TRBD2 is a possible D gene (5 bases). The CDR3 consists of 13 residues. The germline V and J ends were trimmed by 5 bases and 4 bases, with 11 bases remaining between them. The V gene's germline CDR1 is SGHRS and CDR2 YFSETQ. The CDR3 DNA follows: TGCGCCAGCAGACCGCTGGGAGCAGATACGCAGTATTTT. It is translated as CASRPLGADTQYF. The full variable domain, completed using reference TRBV5-1 and TRBJ2-3, is KAGVTQTPRYLIKTRGQQVTLSCSPISGHRSVSWYQQTPGQGLQFLFEYFSETQRNKGNFPGRFSGRQFSNSRSEMNVSTLELGDSALYLCASRPLGADTQYFGPGTRLTVL.

The chain uses TRBV5-1 and TRBJ1-2; TRBD1 agrees at 7 bases. Germline CDR1 SGHRS, CDR2 YFSETQ. V dropped 4 bases and J dropped 4; count of bases not matched to a gene: 7. There are 14 residues in the CDR3. The CDR3 reads CASSTSDRRYGYTF. The CDR3 DNA reads as TGCGCCAGCAGCACCTCGGACAGGCGCTATGGCTACACCTTC.

This clone was observed a few times. The rearrangement links TRBV5-1 to TRBJ2-3, with D maybe TRBD1 (6 bases). V lost 4 bases and J lost 0, with 12 bases in between. The CDR3 runs 15 residues. CDR1 SGHRS and CDR2 YFSETQ come from the germline V gene. The chain's CDR3 is CASSPGVVSTDTQYF. Here the CDR3 DNA reads TGCGCCAGCAGCCCAGGGGTGGTTAGCACAGATACGCAGTATTTT.

This chain connects TRBV11-2 to TRBJ2-1, with D hard to call. Trimming took off 3 bases at V and 4 bases at J, with 16 bases between the two ends. CDR1 is SGHAT, CDR2 FQNNGV, per germline. The CDR3 consists of 16 residues. CDR3 in DNA: TGTGCCAGCAGCTTGGATGGCGGCTTGACTTACAATGAGCAGTTCTTC. Translation: CASSLDGGLTYNEQFF. The whole variable domain, remainder taken from reference TRBV11-2 and TRBJ2-1, is EAGVAQSPRYKIIEKRQSVAFWCNPISGHATLYWYQQILGQGPKLLIQFQNNGVVDDSQLPKDRFSAERLKGVDSTLKIQPAKLEDSAVYLCASSLDGGLTYNEQFFGPGTRLTVL.

This rearrangement joins TRBV19 to TRBJ2-3; 9 bases fit TRBD2. The CDR3 length is 16 residues. Trimming cost V 6 bases and J 3 bases; bases outside gene matches: 10. Germline CDR1 and CDR2: LNHDA and SQIVND (reference sequence). The CDR3 sequence is CASSSGSGRGTDTQYF. The CDR3 DNA is TGTGCCAGTAGCTCGGGTAGCGGGAGAGGTACAGATACGCAGTATTTT.

This clone turned up a few times. Different DNA sequences within this sample yield the same CDR3. The rearrangement uses TRBV2 and TRBJ1-1, with a possible D match to TRBD1 (5 bases). The ends were cut back, 6 bases at V and 1 base at J, with 12 bases in the middle. CDR1 is SNHLY and CDR2 is FYNNEI in the germline V gene. The CDR3 sequence is 14 residues long. The DNA for the CDR3 is TGTGCCAGCAGCGCAGGGTTGGGGAACACTGAAGCTTTCTTT. Protein: CASSAGLGNTEAFF.